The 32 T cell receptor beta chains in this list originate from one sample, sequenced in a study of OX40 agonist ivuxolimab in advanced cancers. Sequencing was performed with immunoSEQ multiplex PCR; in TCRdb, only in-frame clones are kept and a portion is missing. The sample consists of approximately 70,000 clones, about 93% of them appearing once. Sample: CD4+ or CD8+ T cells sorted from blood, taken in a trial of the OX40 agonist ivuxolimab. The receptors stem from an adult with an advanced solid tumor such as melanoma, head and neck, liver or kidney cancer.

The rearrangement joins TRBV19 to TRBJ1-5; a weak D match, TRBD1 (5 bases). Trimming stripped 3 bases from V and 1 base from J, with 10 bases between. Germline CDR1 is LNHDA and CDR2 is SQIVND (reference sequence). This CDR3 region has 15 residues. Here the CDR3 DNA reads TGTGCCAGTAGTATCTTGGCAGGGAGCAATCAGCCCCAGCATTTT. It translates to CASSILAGSNQPQHF. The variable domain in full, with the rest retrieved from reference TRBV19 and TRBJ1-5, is DGGITQSPKYLFRKEGQNVTLSCEQNLNHDAMYWYRQDPGQGLRLIYYSQIVNDFQKGDIAEGYSVSREKKESFPLTVTSAQKNPTAFYLCASSILAGSNQPQHFGDGTRLSIL.

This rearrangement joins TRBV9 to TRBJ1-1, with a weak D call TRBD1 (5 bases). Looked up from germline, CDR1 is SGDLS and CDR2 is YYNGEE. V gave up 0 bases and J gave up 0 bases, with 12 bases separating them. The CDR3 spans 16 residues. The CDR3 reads CASSVGRGTLNTEAFF. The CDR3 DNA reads TGTGCCAGCAGCGTAGGGAGAGGGACGTTGAACACTGAAGCTTTCTTT.

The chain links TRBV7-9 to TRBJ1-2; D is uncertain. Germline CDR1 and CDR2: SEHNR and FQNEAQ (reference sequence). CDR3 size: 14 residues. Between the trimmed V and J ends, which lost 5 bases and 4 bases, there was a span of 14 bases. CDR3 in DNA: TGTGCCAGCAGCCCCCCATTTGTTGGCTATGGCTACACCTTC. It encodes CASSPPFVGYGYTF.

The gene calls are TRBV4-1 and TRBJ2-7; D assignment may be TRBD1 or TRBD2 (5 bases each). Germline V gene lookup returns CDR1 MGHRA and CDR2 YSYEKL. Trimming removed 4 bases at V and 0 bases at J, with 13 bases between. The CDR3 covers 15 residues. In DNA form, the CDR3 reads TGCGCCAGCAGCCGAAGTCCAGGGAGCTCCTACGAGCAGTACTTC. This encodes CASSRSPGSSYEQYF.

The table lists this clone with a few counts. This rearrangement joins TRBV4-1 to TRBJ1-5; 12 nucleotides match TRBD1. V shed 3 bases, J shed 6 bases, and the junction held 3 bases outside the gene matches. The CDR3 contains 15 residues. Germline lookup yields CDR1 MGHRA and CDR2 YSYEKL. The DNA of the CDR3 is TGCGCCAGCAGCCAGGGGACAGGGGGCGGTCAGCCCCAGCATTTT. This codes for CASSQGTGGGQPQHF.

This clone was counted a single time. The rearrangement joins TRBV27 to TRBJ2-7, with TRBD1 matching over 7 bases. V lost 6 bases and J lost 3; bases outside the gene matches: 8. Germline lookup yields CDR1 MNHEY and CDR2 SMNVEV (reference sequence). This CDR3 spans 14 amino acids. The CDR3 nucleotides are TGTGCCAGCAGCCTCGGACAGGAGTACTACGAGCAGTACTTC. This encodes CASSLGQEYYEQYF.

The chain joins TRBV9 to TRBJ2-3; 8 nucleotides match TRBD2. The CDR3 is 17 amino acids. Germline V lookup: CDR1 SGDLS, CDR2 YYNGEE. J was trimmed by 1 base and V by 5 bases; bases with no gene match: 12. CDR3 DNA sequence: TGTGCCAGCAGTCCCACGGGAGGGCCAGTGGGCACAGATACGCAGTATTTT. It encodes CASSPTGGPVGTDTQYF.

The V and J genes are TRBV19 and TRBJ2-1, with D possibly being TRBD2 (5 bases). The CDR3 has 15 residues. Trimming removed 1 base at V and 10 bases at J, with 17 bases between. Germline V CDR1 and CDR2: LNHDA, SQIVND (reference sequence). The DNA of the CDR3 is TGTGCCAGTAGTATAGGGAGCCGGACTGAAGGCGAGCAGTTCTTC. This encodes CASSIGSRTEGEQFF.

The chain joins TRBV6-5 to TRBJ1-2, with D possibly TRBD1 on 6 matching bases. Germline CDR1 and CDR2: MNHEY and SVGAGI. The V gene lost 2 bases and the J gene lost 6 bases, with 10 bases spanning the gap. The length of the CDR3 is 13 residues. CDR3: CASSYGGANGYTF. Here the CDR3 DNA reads TGTGCCAGCAGTTACGGGGGCGCGAATGGCTACACCTTC.

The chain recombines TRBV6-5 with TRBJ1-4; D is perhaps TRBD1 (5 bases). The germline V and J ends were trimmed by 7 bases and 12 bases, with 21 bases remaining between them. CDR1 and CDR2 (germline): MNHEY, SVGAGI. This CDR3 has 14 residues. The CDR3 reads CASTLGGGTEELFF. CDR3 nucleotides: TGTGCCAGCACCCTCGGGGGGGGAACCGAAGAACTGTTTTTT.

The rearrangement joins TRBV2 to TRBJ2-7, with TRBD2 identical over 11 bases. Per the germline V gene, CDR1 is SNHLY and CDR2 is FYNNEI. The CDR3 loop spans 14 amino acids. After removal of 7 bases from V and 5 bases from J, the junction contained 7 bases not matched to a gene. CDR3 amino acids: CASISGRALNEQYF. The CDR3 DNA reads TGTGCCAGCATTAGCGGGAGGGCCTTAAACGAGCAGTACTTC.

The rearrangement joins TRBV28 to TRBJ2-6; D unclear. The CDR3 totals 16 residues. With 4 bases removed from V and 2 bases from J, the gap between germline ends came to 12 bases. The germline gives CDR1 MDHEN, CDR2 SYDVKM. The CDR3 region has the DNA TGTGCCAGCAGTTCCCCCCCCAGGCCTGGGGCCAACGTCCTGACTTTC. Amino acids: CASSSPPRPGANVLTF. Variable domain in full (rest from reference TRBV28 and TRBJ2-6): DVKVTQSSRYLVKRTGEKVFLECVQDMDHENMFWYRQDPGLGLRLIYFSYDVKMKEKGDIPEGYSVSREKKERFSLILESASTNQTSMYLCASSSPPRPGANVLTFGAGSRLTVL.

CDR3 coding DNA: TGTGCCAGCAGCCTCCGGCTAGCGGGAATTTACAATGAGCAGTTCTTC. This gives the protein CASSLRLAGIYNEQFF. The rearrangement links TRBV5-6 to TRBJ2-1, with 9 bases lining up with TRBD2. This CDR3 has 16 residues. The V gene's germline CDR1 is SGHDT and CDR2 YYEEEE. Unmatched junction bases numbered 9, after V lost 4 bases and J lost 4 bases.

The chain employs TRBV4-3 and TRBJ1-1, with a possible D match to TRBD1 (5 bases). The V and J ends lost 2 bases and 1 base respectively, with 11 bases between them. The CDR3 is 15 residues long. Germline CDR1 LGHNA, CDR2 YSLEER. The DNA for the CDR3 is TGCGCCAGCAGCCAAAATCAGGGTCGGAACACTGAAGCTTTCTTT. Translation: CASSQNQGRNTEAFF.

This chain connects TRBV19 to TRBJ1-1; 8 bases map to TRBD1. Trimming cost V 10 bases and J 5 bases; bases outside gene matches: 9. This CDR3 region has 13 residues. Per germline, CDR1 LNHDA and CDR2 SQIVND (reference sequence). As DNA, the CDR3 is TGTGCCACCGTCAGGACAGGGCTTACTGAAGCTTTCTTT. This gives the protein CATVRTGLTEAFF.

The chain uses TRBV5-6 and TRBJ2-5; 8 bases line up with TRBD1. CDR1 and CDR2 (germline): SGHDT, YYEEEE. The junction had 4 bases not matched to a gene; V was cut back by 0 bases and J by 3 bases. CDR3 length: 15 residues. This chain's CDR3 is CASSLDLTGEETQYF. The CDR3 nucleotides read TGTGCCAGCAGCTTGGATCTGACAGGGGAAGAGACCCAGTACTTC. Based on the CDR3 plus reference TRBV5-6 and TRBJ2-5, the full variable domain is DAGVTQSPTHLIKTRGQQVTLRCSPKSGHDTVSWYQQALGQGPQFIFQYYEEEERQRGNFPDRFSGHQFPNYSSELNVNALLLGDSALYLCASSLDLTGEETQYFGPGTRLLVL.

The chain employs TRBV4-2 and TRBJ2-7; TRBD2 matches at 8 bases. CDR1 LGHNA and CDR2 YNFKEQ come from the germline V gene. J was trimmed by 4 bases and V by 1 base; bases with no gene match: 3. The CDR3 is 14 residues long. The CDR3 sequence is CASSQAPGGYEQYF. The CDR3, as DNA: TGTGCCAGCAGCCAAGCCCCGGGAGGGTACGAGCAGTACTTC.

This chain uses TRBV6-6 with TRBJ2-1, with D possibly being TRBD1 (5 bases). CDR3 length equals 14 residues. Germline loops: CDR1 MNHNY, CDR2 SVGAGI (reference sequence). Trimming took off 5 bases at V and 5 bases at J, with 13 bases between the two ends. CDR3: CASSPDIVNNEQFF. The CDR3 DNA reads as TGTGCCAGCAGTCCGGACATAGTTAACAATGAGCAGTTCTTC.

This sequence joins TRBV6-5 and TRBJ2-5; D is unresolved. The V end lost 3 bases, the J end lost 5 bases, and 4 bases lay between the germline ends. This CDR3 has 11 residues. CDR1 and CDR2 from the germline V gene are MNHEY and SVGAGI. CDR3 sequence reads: CASSYSETQYF. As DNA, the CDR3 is TGTGCCAGCAGTTATTCTGAGACCCAGTACTTC.

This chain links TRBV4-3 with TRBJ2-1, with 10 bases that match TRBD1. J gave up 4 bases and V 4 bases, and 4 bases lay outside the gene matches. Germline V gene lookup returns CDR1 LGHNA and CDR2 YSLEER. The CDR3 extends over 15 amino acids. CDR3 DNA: TGCGCCAGCAGCCTCGGGACAGGGGTTTACAATGAGCAGTTCTTC. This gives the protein CASSLGTGVYNEQFF.

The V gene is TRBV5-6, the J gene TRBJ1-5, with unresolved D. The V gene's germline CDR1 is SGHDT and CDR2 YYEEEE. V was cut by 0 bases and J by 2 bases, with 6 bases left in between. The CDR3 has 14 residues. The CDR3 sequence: CASSLGGGNQPQHF. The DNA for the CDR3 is TGTGCCAGCAGCTTGGGGGGTGGCAATCAGCCCCAGCATTTT.

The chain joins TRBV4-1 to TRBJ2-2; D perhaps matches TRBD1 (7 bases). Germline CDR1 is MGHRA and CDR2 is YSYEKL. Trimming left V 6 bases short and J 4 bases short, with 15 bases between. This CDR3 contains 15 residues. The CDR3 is CASSHAGGGTGELFF. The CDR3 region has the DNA TGCGCCAGCAGTCATGCAGGGGGAGGCACCGGGGAGCTGTTTTTT.

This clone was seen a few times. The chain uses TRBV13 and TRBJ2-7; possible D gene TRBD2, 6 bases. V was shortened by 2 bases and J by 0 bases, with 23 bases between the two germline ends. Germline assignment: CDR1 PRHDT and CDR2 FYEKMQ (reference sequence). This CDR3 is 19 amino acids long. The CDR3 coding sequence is TGTGCCAGCAGCTTACCCACGGGAAGTGAGGTCGGGAGCTCCTACGAGCAGTACTTC. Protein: CASSLPTGSEVGSSYEQYF.

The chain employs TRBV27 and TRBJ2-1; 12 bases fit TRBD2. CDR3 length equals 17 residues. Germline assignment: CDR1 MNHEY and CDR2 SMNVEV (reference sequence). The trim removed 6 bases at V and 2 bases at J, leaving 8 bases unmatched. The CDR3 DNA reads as TGTGCCAGCAGGCCTAGCGGGGGGGCCGTGGCCTACAATGAGCAGTTCTTC. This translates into CASRPSGGAVAYNEQFF.

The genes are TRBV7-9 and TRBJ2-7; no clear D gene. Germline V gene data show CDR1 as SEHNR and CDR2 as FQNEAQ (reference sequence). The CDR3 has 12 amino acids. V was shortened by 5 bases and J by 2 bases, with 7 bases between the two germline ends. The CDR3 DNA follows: TGTGCCAGCAGCCCCCTGACCTACGAGCAGTACTTC. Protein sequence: CASSPLTYEQYF.

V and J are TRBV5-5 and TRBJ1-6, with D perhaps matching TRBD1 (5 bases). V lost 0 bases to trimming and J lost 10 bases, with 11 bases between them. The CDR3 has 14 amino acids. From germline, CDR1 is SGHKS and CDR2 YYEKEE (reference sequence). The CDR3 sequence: CASSLEGIGSPLHF. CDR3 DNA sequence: TGTGCCAGCAGCTTGGAGGGGATAGGATCACCCCTCCACTTT.

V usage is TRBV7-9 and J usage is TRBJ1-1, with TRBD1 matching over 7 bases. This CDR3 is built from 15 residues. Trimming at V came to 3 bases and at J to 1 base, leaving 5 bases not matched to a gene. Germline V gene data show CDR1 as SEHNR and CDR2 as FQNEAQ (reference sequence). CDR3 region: CASSFDRDPNTEAFF. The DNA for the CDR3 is TGTGCCAGCAGCTTTGACAGGGACCCGAACACTGAAGCTTTCTTT.

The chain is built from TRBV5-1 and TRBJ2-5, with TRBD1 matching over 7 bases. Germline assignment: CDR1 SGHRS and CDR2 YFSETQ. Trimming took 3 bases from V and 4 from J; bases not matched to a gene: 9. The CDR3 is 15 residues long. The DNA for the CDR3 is TGCGCCAGCAGCTCCGACAGGGTGAGGGGAGAGACCCAGTACTTC. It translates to CASSSDRVRGETQYF.

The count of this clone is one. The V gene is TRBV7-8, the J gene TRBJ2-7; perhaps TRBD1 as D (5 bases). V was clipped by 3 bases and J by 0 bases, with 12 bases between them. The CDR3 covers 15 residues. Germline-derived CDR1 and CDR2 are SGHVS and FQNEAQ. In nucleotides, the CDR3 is TGTGCCAGCAGCTTTTTCACAGGTACCTCCTACGAGCAGTACTTC. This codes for CASSFFTGTSYEQYF.

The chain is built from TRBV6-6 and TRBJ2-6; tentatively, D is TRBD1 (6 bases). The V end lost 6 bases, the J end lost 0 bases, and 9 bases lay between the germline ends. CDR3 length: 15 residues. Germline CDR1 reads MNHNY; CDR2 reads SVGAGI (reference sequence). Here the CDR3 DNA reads TGTGCCAGCAGGGACAGTTACTCTGGGGCCAACGTCCTGACTTTC. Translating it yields CASRDSYSGANVLTF.

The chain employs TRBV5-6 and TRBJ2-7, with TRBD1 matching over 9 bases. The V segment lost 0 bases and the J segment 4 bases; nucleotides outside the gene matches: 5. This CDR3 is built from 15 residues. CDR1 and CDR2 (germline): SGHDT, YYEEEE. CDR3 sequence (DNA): TGTGCCAGCAGCTTGGGGGGGACAGGGATATACGAGCAGTACTTC. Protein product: CASSLGGTGIYEQYF.

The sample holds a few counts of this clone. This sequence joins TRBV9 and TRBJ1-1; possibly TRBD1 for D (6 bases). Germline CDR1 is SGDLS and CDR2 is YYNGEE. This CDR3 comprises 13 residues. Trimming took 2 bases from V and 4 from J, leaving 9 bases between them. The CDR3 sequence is CASSVRTATEAFF. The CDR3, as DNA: TGTGCCAGCAGCGTTCGGACAGCCACTGAAGCTTTCTTT.